This TCR beta chain was recorded in a study of T cell responses to AZD1222 COVID-19 vaccine. Study-wide points: Without day 14 samples, only post-peak T cell repertoires were studied.

Worth noting for this clone: Its antigen is not identified.

Germline V gives CDR1 LGHDT, CDR2 YNNKEL (reference sequence). This CDR3 contains 19 residues. V was trimmed by 0 bases and J by 0 bases, leaving 20 bases between them. TCRdb's copy holds only in-frame clones and misses some; the assay was immunoSEQ multiplex PCR. The repertoire holds about 150,000 clones, with approximately 87% as singletons. The sequence was obtained from an adult who received the AZD1222 COVID-19 vaccine. The V and J genes are TRBV3-1 (or the pseudogene TRBV3-2) and TRBJ1-2; D unclear. Sequencing used peripheral blood, obtained 28 days after the second AZD1222 dose. The CDR3: CASSQDPVRGFSANYGYTF. CDR3 in DNA: TGTGCCAGCAGCCAAGATCCGGTGAGAGGGTTCTCAGCTAACTATGGCTACACCTTC.